What follows are 26 T cell receptor beta chains derived from one specimen sequenced in a study of shared clonotypes between healthy human individuals. Assay: immunoSEQ multiplex PCR; the TCRdb copy retains only in-frame clones and omits some. The repertoire holds about 510,000 clones, with approximately 79% as singletons. Sequenced input: PBMCs. The receptor source for this set is a middle-aged woman in good health. Some clones in this sample may be carry-over from other donors' samples.

The V gene is TRBV25-1, the J gene TRBJ2-7; no firm D call. Germline V lookup: CDR1 MGHDK, CDR2 SYGVNS. The CDR3 spans 11 residues. Trimming removed 3 bases from V and 1 base from J, with 1 base in between. CDR3 bases: TGTGCCAGCAGTGAGTCCTACGAGCAGTACTTC. Translation gives CASSESYEQYF.

This clone has just one count. V usage is TRBV4-1 and J usage is TRBJ2-7, with 7 bases fitting TRBD1. CDR1 is MGHRA, CDR2 YSYEKL, per germline. V was pared by 6 bases and J by 4 bases, with 6 bases of the junction left unmatched. The CDR3 is made up of 13 amino acids. The CDR3 DNA reads TGCGCCAGCAGGGAGACAGGGCGGTACGAGCAGTACTTC. Amino acid sequence: CASRETGRYEQYF.

This clone was seen only once. J is TRBJ1-2 and V is TRBV5-5, with D possibly being TRBD1 (5 bases). This CDR3 is 14 amino acids long. The V gene lost 0 bases and the J gene lost 8 bases, with 14 bases spanning the gap. Germline values: CDR1 SGHKS, CDR2 YYEKEE (reference sequence). In DNA form, the CDR3 reads TGTGCCAGCAGCTTGGAAGGGGCTCCGAGAGGCTACACCTTC. This encodes CASSLEGAPRGYTF.

The chain carries TRBV10-1 and TRBJ1-1; D may be TRBD1 (6 bases). This CDR3 has 13 residues. V lost 3 bases, J lost 8 bases, and 13 bases lay in between. CDR1 is WNHNN and CDR2 is SYGVQD in the germline V gene (reference sequence). Here the CDR3 DNA reads TGCGCCAGCAGTGATACATTGGGGGCCGAAGCTTTCTTT. Translated, it gives CASSDTLGAEAFF.

This clone was observed a handful of times. The V and J genes are TRBV14 and TRBJ1-1, with D possibly being TRBD1 (5 bases). The germline gives CDR1 SGHDN, CDR2 FVKESK. V was trimmed by 10 bases and J by 3 bases, leaving 12 bases between them. This CDR3 has 12 amino acids. CDR3 nucleotides: TGTGCCATCTGGGGGGGGTACACTGAAGCTTTCTTT. It is translated as CAIWGGYTEAFF.

The V and J genes are TRBV14 and TRBJ1-1; 11 nucleotides line up with TRBD1. Germline-derived CDR1 and CDR2 are SGHDN and FVKESK. This CDR3 is 17 amino acids long. The J segment lost 10 bases and the V segment lost 4 bases, leaving 17 bases of the junction unmatched. CDR3 sequence: CASSRRGRDRGFLGAFF. The CDR3 DNA reads as TGTGCCAGCAGCCGGAGAGGGCGGGACAGGGGGTTCTTAGGAGCTTTCTTT.

The chain carries TRBV30 and TRBJ2-3, with 11 bases fitting TRBD2. CDR1 is GTSNPN and CDR2 is SVGIG in the germline V gene (reference sequence). This CDR3 spans 15 amino acids. V was clipped by 2 bases and J by 5 bases; unmatched bases: 6. The CDR3 bases are TGTGCCTGGAGTATCCTAGCGGGAGGTATAGATACGCAGTATTTT. This encodes CAWSILAGGIDTQYF.

The chain has TRBV10-1 and TRBJ2-5; 7 bases agree with TRBD2. This CDR3 is 14 amino acids long. The V and J ends lost 3 bases and 5 bases, in that order; junction bases with no gene match: 6. Germline-derived CDR1 and CDR2 are WNHNN and SYGVQD (reference sequence). The CDR3 sequence: CASSDRLASETQYF. As DNA, the CDR3 is TGCGCCAGCAGTGACCGACTAGCCAGTGAGACCCAGTACTTC.

The CDR3 coding sequence is TGCAGCGCTCCGACTAGCGGGAGAAGGACTGAGCAGTTCTTC. Translation gives CSAPTSGRRTEQFF. The chain links TRBV29-1 to TRBJ2-1, with 12 bases lining up with TRBD2. Trimming at V came to 7 bases and at J to 9 bases, leaving 10 bases not matched to a gene. The length of the CDR3 is 14 residues. In germline, CDR1 is SQVTM, CDR2 ANQGSEA.

This clone came up a few times. The chain has TRBV15 and TRBJ2-5; D not resolved. Trimming stripped 0 bases from V and 2 bases from J, with 7 bases between. Germline V lookup: CDR1 LNHNV, CDR2 YYDKDF (reference sequence). The CDR3 totals 14 residues. CDR3: CATSRDMVQETQYF. DNA for the CDR3: TGTGCCACCAGCAGAGATATGGTGCAAGAGACCCAGTACTTC.

This chain links TRBV5-4 with TRBJ2-7; the D gene is possibly TRBD1 (6 bases). The CDR3 consists of 15 residues. The V end was cut by 0 bases, the J end by 5 bases, with 15 bases between. Germline CDR1 reads SGHNT; CDR2 reads YYREEE (reference sequence). The CDR3 reads CASSLDQGSVHEQYF. In nucleotides, the CDR3 is TGTGCCAGCAGCTTGGACCAGGGGAGCGTTCACGAGCAGTACTTC.

This clone showed up just once. This sequence joins TRBV2 and TRBJ2-7; D might be TRBD1 (6 bases). In germline, CDR1 is SNHLY, CDR2 FYNNEI. V was clipped by 4 bases and J by 4 bases, with 11 bases between them. CDR3 length equals 13 residues. CDR3 in DNA: TGTGCCAGCAGTGTACAGGGACCGTACGAGCAGTACTTC. As protein: CASSVQGPYEQYF.

This clone was observed at least ten times. The chain recombines TRBV7-8 with TRBJ2-7; D is ambiguous. Per the germline V gene, CDR1 is SGHVS and CDR2 is FQNEAQ. The CDR3 covers 14 residues. Trimming took off 5 bases at V and 0 bases at J, with 11 bases between the two ends. DNA for the CDR3: TGTGCCAGCAGCCCCTCACACGTCTCCTACGAGCAGTACTTC. The encoded protein is CASSPSHVSYEQYF.

This clone appeared a few times. The rearrangement links TRBV28 to TRBJ1-5; 7 bases align to TRBD1. The CDR3 runs 13 residues. The ends lost 6 bases at V and 7 bases at J; junction bases unmatched: 6. Germline loops: CDR1 MDHEN, CDR2 SYDVKM. DNA of the CDR3: TGTGCCAGCAGGGTTGACAGGGAGCAGCCCCAGCATTTT. Its translation is CASRVDREQPQHF.

The rearrangement links TRBV28 to TRBJ2-7; possibly TRBD1 for D (5 bases). The CDR3 length is 16 residues. The germline gives CDR1 MDHEN, CDR2 SYDVKM. Trimming left V 2 bases short and J 1 base short, with 15 bases between. CDR3 nucleotides: TGTGCCAGCAGTTTAAAGTTTATCGACAGTTCCTACGAGCAGTACTTC. Translation gives CASSLKFIDSSYEQYF.

This clone has a single count. This rearrangement joins TRBV29-1 to TRBJ2-3; 11 bases are a match to TRBD2. The germline V gene encodes CDR1 SQVTM and CDR2 ANQGSEA. V lost 5 bases, J lost 0 bases, and 4 bases stayed unmatched. This CDR3 is built from 15 residues. For the CDR3, the DNA is TGCAGCGTTTTACTAGCGGGAGCGAGCACAGATACGCAGTATTTT. It is translated as CSVLLAGASTDTQYF.

This chain uses TRBV10-3 with TRBJ2-5; TRBD1 agrees at 8 bases. This CDR3 spans 14 amino acids. The ends lost 2 bases at V and 4 bases at J; junction bases unmatched: 3. Germline assignment: CDR1 ENHRY and CDR2 SYGVKD. The CDR3 loop is CAISERDRGETQYF. DNA for the CDR3: TGTGCCATCAGTGAGAGAGACAGGGGAGAGACCCAGTACTTC.

This clone was seen a few times. J is TRBJ2-1 and V is TRBV10-2, with 10 nucleotides matching TRBD2. This CDR3 has 15 amino acids. From germline, CDR1 is WSHSY and CDR2 SAAADI. After removal of 5 bases from V and 6 bases from J, the junction contained 7 bases not matched to a gene. The CDR3 sequence is CASSSSSGSINEQFF. The CDR3 DNA is TGCGCCAGCAGTTCCTCTAGCGGGAGTATCAATGAGCAGTTCTTC.

This chain joins TRBV9 and TRBJ2-1; D perhaps matches TRBD1 (5 bases). Germline V gives CDR1 SGDLS, CDR2 YYNGEE. The CDR3 spans 14 residues. V was pared by 4 bases and J by 8 bases, with 16 bases between. This chain's CDR3 is CASSPTGAVHEQFF. The CDR3 DNA sequence: TGTGCCAGCAGCCCGACTGGGGCCGTCCATGAGCAGTTCTTC.

The rearrangement links TRBV5-1 to TRBJ2-5; D gene ambiguous. The CDR3 consists of 14 residues. CDR1 SGHRS and CDR2 YFSETQ come from the germline V gene. The V end lost 0 bases, the J end lost 0 bases, and 6 bases lay between the germline ends. Written as DNA, the CDR3 is TGCGCCAGCAGCTTGGGAGGATACCAAGAGACCCAGTACTTC. Translating gives CASSLGGYQETQYF.

The V gene is TRBV25-1, the J gene TRBJ1-4, with D possibly being TRBD1 (6 bases). Trimming removed 6 bases at V and 0 bases at J, with 11 bases between. CDR3 length: 15 residues. CDR1 is MGHDK, CDR2 SYGVNS, per germline. The CDR3 spells CASRADRSTNEKLFF. As DNA, the CDR3 is TGTGCCAGCAGAGCAGACAGGTCAACTAATGAAAAACTGTTTTTT.

This clone was recorded only once. This chain connects TRBV6-1 to TRBJ2-7, with 7 nucleotides matching TRBD2. The ends lost 7 bases at V and 1 base at J; junction bases unmatched: 7. The germline V gene encodes CDR1 MNHNS and CDR2 SASEGT. This CDR3 is 14 amino acids long. CDR3 sequence reads: CASNLSGPSYEQYF. In DNA form, the CDR3 reads TGTGCCAGCAATCTTAGCGGGCCTTCCTACGAGCAGTACTTC.

This chain uses TRBV6-1 with TRBJ2-1, with TRBD2 identical over 11 bases. The CDR3 runs 15 residues. Germline lookup yields CDR1 MNHNS and CDR2 SASEGT. The trim removed 5 bases at V and 9 bases at J, leaving 9 bases unmatched. The DNA for the CDR3 is TGTGCCAGCAGTAACTTAGCGGGAGGGGGGGGTGAGCAGTTCTTC. Residues: CASSNLAGGGGEQFF.

The chain joins TRBV2 to TRBJ2-1; D perhaps matches TRBD2 (6 bases). Deletions cut 3 bases from V and 11 bases from J, with 11 bases between. CDR1 and CDR2 (germline): SNHLY, FYNNEI. The CDR3 runs 12 residues. CDR3 nucleotide sequence: TGTGCCAGCAGTGAGCGGGACGGCCAGCAGTTCTTC. Encoded protein: CASSERDGQQFF.

V is TRBV11-2 and J is TRBJ2-1, with D hard to call. The germline V and J ends were trimmed by 0 bases and 12 bases, with 15 bases remaining between them. The germline V gene encodes CDR1 SGHAT and CDR2 FQNNGV. This CDR3 has 14 amino acids. CDR3 sequence: CASSLDFVASGQFF. CDR3 DNA: TGTGCCAGCAGCTTAGATTTCGTAGCATCGGGGCAGTTCTTC.

Worth noting for this clone: Possible read error: a much larger clone is one base away. The same CDR3 also results from other DNA sequences found in this sample. This sequence joins TRBV18 and TRBJ2-7; the D call may be TRBD1 or TRBD2 (5 bases each). This CDR3 is built from 12 residues. From germline, CDR1 is KGHSH and CDR2 LQKENI. Trimming removed 2 bases at V and 4 bases at J, with 6 bases between. CDR3 DNA sequence: TGTGCCAGCTCACCAGGGGGTTACGAGCAGTACTTC. This codes for CASSPGGYEQYF.